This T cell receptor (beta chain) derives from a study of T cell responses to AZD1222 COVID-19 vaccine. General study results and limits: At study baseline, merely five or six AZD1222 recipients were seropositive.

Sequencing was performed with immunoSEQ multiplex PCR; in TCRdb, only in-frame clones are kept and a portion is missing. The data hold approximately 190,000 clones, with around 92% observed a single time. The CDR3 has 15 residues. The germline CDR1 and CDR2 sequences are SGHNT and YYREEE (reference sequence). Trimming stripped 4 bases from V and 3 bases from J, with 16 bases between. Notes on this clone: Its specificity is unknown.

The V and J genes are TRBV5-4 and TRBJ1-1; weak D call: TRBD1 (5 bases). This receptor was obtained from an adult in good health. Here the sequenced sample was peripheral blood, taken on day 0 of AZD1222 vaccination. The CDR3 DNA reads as TGTGCCAGCAGCCGCCCAGAGGGGTCGTACACTGAAGCTTTCTTT. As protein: CASSRPEGSYTEAFF.